What follows is one T cell receptor (beta chain) and its context. This sample was included in a study of T cell changes during pregnancy in multiple sclerosis. The assay was immunoSEQ multiplex PCR, and TCRdb's table has in-frame clones only and misses some. The repertoire holds 15,000 to 20,000 clones, with roughly 88% as singletons. This CDR3 has 15 residues. Germline CDR1 is MRHNA and CDR2 is SNTAGT. Trimming removed 3 bases from V and 4 bases from J; junction bases left unmatched: 3. The chain employs TRBV6-4 and TRBJ1-3; 10 bases are a match to TRBD1. Sample: CD8+ T cells from peripheral blood mononuclear cells, taken after pregnancy. The TCR comes from a female donor in good health, enrolled as a control in a pregnancy study. CDR3 sequence (DNA): TGTGCCAGCAGTGAGGGGACAGGGGCAGGAAACACCATATATTTT. This sequence encodes CASSEGTGAGNTIYF.